This TCR beta chain was identified during a study of early stage breast cancer tumors (dated by TCRdb to the late 2010s). Looking at the study overall: Of the approximately 16 invasive breast tumors, 12 to 13 were found to be estrogen receptor-positive, progesterone receptor-positive and HER2-negative. About 65% of the 12 ER+/PR+/HER2- tumors were invasive ductal carcinomas, while the other four were invasive lobular carcinomas. The average read coverage per sample was about 10-fold. The samples as a whole yielded some 2,500,000 detected templates, corresponding to 850,000 to 1,400,000 unique clonotypes. The study at large found these results: Because the cohort was small, analysis by tumor subtype was not possible. Enriched TCRB sequences shared across patients were found to be mostly commonly generated sequences that were unlikely to play an important role in the tumor microenvironment. Around 2.5-fold higher T cell density and higher clonality were observed in tumors than in adjacent normal breast tissue. Repertoires from blood and normal breast were more alike than repertoires from blood and tumor, and in about 85% of the 16 patients, comparing each tissue with blood separated tumor from normal. Chain pairing and functional markers such as CD4, CD8 and FOXP3 were missed by bulk genomic DNA sequencing of unsorted cells.

Two independent genomic DNA replicates were amplified for each sample, with around 0.5 ug used for blood and approximately 1.5 ug for tumor or normal breast. Following the manufacturer's instructions, the ImmunoSeq Intro kit was used to carry out TCRB sequencing on genomic DNA. Multiplex PCR was run for around 30 cycles using proprietary primers and spike-in control sequences for absolute quantification. Single-end 150-bp reads were used to sequence an 87-bp fragment spanning the CDR3 plus the flanking V and J genes. Each lane of an Illumina MiSeq running version 3.0 chemistry carried seven multiplexed samples, with two replicates apiece. Concerning the study's data processing: The vendor's proprietary pipeline handled the raw data processing, merging both replicates into a single result for each sample. Clonotypes were defined as productive rearrangements sharing the V-gene family, CDR3 amino acid sequence and J-gene segment. Clonality was calculated as 1 minus the normalized Shannon entropy (Pielou evenness) of TCRB abundances. To estimate T cell density, the total number of templates was divided by the number of input cells, which was inferred from the amount of DNA input. Recon, run with its default parameters, was used to estimate overall repertoire diversity and clonality. A clonotype counted as tumor-enriched if its abundance in tumor exceeded 0.1% and was at least 32-fold higher than its abundance in normal breast. The table comes from immuneACCESS by way of TCRdb, which keeps in-frame sequences with V and J called. Part of the clones is missing from these tables; in studies checked, under half for an unresolved V gene and the rest for unknown reasons. The D gene and trimming were derived from the DNA, and the V and J assignments and clone size from that table. A total of almost 55,000 clones appear in this sample, 85% to 95% of them only once. The ten largest account for 5% of the sample.

Relative to germline, V is missing 5 bases and J is missing 2 bases, with 5 bases of the junction outside any gene match. Spanning cysteine to phenylalanine, the CDR3 consists of 14 amino acids. Only the CDR3 portion is preserved as DNA: 42 bases, with reading frame beginning at the first base. Taken from the germline V gene, the CDR1 and CDR2 loops are SGHAT and FQNNGV. Turning to this clone: Its antigen target is currently unknown. No much larger clone exists at a distance of one base, and base qualities are not known.

The study profiled bulk TCR beta-chain repertoires in matched peripheral blood, tumor and adjacent normal breast tissue taken from some 17 patients with early-stage breast cancer. Before surgery, roughly 4.5-11 mL of whole blood was collected into EDTA tubes and then processed within 2 hours. Ficoll-Paque centrifugation in SepMate-50 tubes was used to isolate peripheral blood mononuclear cells. PBMCs were cryopreserved in aliquots of roughly 2 to 4.5 million cells in approximately 90% FBS with around 10% DMSO and kept in liquid nitrogen. Genomic DNA was extracted with the Qiagen AllPrep DNA/RNA Mini kit.

What was sequenced was blood. The sequence links TRBV11-2 to TRBJ2-7, with TRBD1 matching 8 junction bases. The TCR sequence derives from a person between 65 and 79 years old with breast cancer. The CDR3 protein: CASSPSDRAYEQYF. The bases are TGTGCCAGCAGCCCGTCGGACAGGGCCTACGAGCAGTACTTC.